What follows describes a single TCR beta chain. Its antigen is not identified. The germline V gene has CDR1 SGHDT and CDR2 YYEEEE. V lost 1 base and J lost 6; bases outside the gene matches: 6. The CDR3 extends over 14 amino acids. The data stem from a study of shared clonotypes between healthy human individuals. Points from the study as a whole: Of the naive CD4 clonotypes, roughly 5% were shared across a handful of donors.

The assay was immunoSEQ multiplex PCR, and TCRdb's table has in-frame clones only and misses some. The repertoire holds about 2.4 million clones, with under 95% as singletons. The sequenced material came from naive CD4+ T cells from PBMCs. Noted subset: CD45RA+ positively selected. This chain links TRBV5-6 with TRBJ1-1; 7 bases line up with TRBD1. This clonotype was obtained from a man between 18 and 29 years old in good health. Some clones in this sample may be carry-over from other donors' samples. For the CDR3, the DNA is TGTGCCAGCAGCTTGCAAGGGGGCATAGCTGAAGCTTTCTTT. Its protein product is CASSLQGGIAEAFF.